These T cell receptor beta chains were read from a single sample in a study of beta chain features in type 1 diabetes. Clones were read by immunoSEQ multiplex PCR, and TCRdb kept only the in-frame ones, dropping some. Of 200,000 to 250,000 clones listed, about a sixth are singletons. The sequencing input was naive CD4+ T cells from blood. These receptors originate from a man aged 25-45 years with type 1 diabetes. Each CDR3 is given with its conserved first and last residue. D genes are given only for firm matches.

d_call | j_call | v_call | cdr3_aa
. | TRBJ2-3 | TRBV4-1 | CASSQDGSTDTQYF
. | TRBJ2-3 | TRBV7-3 | CASSLTATDTQYF
. | TRBJ2-7 | TRBV29-1 | CSVGGQGAYEQYF
. | TRBJ1-1 | TRBV6-5 | CATRLDSTEAFF
. | TRBJ2-7 | TRBV25-1 | CASSEPPDSYEQYF
TRBD2 | TRBJ2-1 | TRBV2 | CASRREHNEQFF
. | TRBJ2-3 | TRBV9 | CASSVGVDTQYF
. | TRBJ2-4 | TRBV18 | CASSLMEGLYNIQYF
. | TRBJ2-3 | TRBV29-1 | CSVGGASTDTQYF
. | TRBJ2-5 | TRBV28 | CASSSGPLGYF
. | TRBJ2-1 | TRBV5-4 | CASSLDLLGREQFF
. | TRBJ2-5 | TRBV27 | CASSLLNRRTQYF
. | TRBJ2-1 | TRBV29-1 | CSVGVKFSYNEQFF
TRBD2 | TRBJ2-1 | TRBV7-9 | CAPEGGNNEQFF
TRBD1 | TRBJ2-5 | TRBV10-3 | CAISEQGAQETQYF
TRBD2 | TRBJ2-3 | TRBV29-1 | CSVDGWVAGSTDTQYF
TRBD1 | TRBJ2-4 | TRBV7-2 | CASSQPRDRERNIQYF
TRBD2 | TRBJ2-2 | TRBV7-2 | CASRLAANTGELFF
. | TRBJ2-3 | TRBV29-1 | CSYSAEGDTQYF
. | TRBJ2-5 | TRBV29-1 | CSGSGTSGRETQYF
TRBD1 | TRBJ2-5 | TRBV29-1 | CSIKGGRETQYF
. | TRBJ1-1 | TRBV25-1 | CASRENTEAFF
TRBD2 | TRBJ2-1 | TRBV27 | CASRFSGSSYNEQFF
TRBD1 | TRBJ2-7 | TRBV6-5 | CASSTGTGIDYEQYF
. | TRBJ1-1 | TRBV19 | CASSQPGERYNEAFF
TRBD1 | TRBJ2-3 | TRBV19 | CASTNTGTGGQDTQYF
. | TRBJ2-7 | TRBV2 | CASSEVAEQYF
TRBD2 | TRBJ2-7 | TRBV4-1 | CASSQGSGRSAYEQYF
. | TRBJ1-1 | TRBV14 | CASSQDLSDTEAFF
. | TRBJ2-7 | TRBV4-1 | CASSQVDVYEQYF
TRBD2 | TRBJ2-2 | TRBV4-1 | CASSRRQESLAGEGGELFF
TRBD1 | TRBJ1-2 | TRBV29-1 | CSVVAGQGDMDGYTF
. | TRBJ2-4 | TRBV29-1 | CSGQGSDIQYF
. | TRBJ2-5 | TRBV29-1 | CSVDGAGQETQYF
. | TRBJ2-3 | TRBV28 | CASSWQAPDTQYF
TRBD2 | TRBJ2-1 | TRBV15 | CATSRRTSGSSYNEQFF
TRBD2 | TRBJ2-1 | TRBV9 | CASTSIAGNNEQFF
. | TRBJ2-3 | TRBV5-1 | CASSSGVTDTQYF
. | TRBJ1-1 | TRBV29-1 | CSVVETANTEAFF
. | TRBJ2-3 | TRBV4-2 | CASSQDGSTDTQYF
. | TRBJ2-7 | TRBV25-1 | CASSEVGSRSYEQYF
TRBD2 | TRBJ2-4 | TRBV27 | CASSFAGLAGNIQYF
. | TRBJ2-7 | TRBV6-5 | CASSYGRDTAYEQYF
. | TRBJ2-5 | TRBV5-1 | CASSLEWETQYF
. | TRBJ1-5 | TRBV30 | CAWSVLGRINQPQHF
. | TRBJ2-7 | TRBV15 | CATSRDLGLGTAYEQYF